This T cell receptor beta chain is from a study of long-term antiretroviral therapy in people with HIV. In regard to this clone: Its antigen is as yet unknown.

Regarding the study as a whole: Every time point showed a repertoire led by clones expanded before ART.

The libraries were made with immunoSEQ v3.0 at survey level. Profiling relied on immunoSEQ multiplex PCR, and the TCRdb table lists in-frame clones only, not all of them. Found here are tens of thousands of clones, around 87% of them singletons; the top ten hold roughly 8%. V gave up 7 bases and J gave up 1 base, with 22 bases separating them. This CDR3 comprises 17 residues. Germline V gives CDR1 LNHDA, CDR2 SQIVND (reference sequence). V and J are TRBV19 and TRBJ1-1, with TRBD1 as a possible D gene (6 bases). The source material was unsorted PBMCs, sampled 0.2 years before starting antiretroviral therapy. The TCR comes from a man aged 18 to 35 with HIV. The CDR3 DNA sequence: TGTGCCAGTAACGGGGATAACAGGGTAGGGTCGAACACTGAAGCTTTCTTT. Encoded protein: CASNGDNRVGSNTEAFF.